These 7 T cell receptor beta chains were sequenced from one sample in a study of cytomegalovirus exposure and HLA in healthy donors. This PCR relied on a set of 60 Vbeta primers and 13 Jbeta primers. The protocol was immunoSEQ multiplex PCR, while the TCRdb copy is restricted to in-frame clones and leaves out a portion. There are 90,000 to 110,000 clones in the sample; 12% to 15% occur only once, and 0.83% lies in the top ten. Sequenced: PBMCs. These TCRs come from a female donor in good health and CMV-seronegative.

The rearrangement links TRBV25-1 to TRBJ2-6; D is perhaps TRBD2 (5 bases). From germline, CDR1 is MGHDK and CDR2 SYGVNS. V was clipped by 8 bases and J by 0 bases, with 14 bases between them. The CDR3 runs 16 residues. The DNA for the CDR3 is TGTGCCAGCGGAGGACGACCCAGCTCTGGGGCCAACGTCCTGACTTTC. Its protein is CASGGRPSSGANVLTF.

CDR3 DNA sequence: TGTGCCAGCAGCCAAGGAGGAGGAGGGAGGGAATACAATGAGCAGTTCTTC. Translated: CASSQGGGGREYNEQFF. The chain recombines TRBV4-2 with TRBJ2-1; TRBD2 agrees at 7 bases. Germline V gives CDR1 LGHNA, CDR2 YNFKEQ. The CDR3 length is 17 residues. Unmatched junction bases numbered 10, after V lost 1 base and J lost 4 bases.

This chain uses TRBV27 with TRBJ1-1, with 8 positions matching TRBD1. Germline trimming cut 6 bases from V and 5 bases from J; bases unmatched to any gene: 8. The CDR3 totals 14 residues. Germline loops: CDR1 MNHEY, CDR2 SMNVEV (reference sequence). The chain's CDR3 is CASSRGQGKTEAFF. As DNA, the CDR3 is TGTGCCAGCAGCCGAGGACAGGGAAAAACTGAAGCTTTCTTT.

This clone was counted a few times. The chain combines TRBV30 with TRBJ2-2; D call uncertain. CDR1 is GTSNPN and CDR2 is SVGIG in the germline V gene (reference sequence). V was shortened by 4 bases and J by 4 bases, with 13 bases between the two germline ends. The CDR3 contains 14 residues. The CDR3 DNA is TGTGCCTGGATGACCGGCCCGGGCACCGGGGAGCTGTTTTTT. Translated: CAWMTGPGTGELFF.

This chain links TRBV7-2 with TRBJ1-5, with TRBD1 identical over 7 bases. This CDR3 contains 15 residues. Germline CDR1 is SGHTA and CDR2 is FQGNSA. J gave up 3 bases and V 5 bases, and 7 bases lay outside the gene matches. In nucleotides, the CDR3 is TGTGCCAGCAGCCAATACGGGACAGACAATCAGCCCCAGCATTTT. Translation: CASSQYGTDNQPQHF.

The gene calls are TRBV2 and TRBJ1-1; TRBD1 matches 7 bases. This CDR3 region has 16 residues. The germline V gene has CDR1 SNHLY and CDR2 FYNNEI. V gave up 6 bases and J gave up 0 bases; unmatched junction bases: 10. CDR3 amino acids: CASSTDRSAVNTEAFF. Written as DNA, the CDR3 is TGTGCCAGCAGCACGGACAGGTCCGCGGTGAACACTGAAGCTTTCTTT.

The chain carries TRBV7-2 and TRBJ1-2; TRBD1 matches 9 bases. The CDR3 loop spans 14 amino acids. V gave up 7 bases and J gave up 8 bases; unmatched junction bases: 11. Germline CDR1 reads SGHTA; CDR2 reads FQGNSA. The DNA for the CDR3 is TGTGCCAGCAACCTCCCGGGACAGGGCCGAGGCTACACCTTC. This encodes CASNLPGQGRGYTF.